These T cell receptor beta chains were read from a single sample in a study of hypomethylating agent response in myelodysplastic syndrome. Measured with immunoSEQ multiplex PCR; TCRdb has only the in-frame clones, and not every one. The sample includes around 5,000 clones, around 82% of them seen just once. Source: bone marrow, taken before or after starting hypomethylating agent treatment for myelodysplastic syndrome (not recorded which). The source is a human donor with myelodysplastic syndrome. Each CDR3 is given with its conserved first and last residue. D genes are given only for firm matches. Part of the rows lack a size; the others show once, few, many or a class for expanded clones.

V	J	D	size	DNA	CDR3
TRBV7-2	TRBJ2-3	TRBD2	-	TGTGCCAGCAGCTTAGCCATTAGCGGGGTTAGGGATACGCAGTATTTT	CASSLAISGVRDTQYF
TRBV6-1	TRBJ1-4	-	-	TGTGCCAGCAGTGAAGACAGGGTTTGGGGCGAAAAACTGTTTTTT	CASSEDRVWGEKLFF
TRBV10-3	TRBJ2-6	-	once	TGTGCCATCAAGGCCTTTGGGGCCAACGTCCTGACTTTC	CAIKAFGANVLTF
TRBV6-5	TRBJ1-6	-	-	TGTGCCAGCAGTTACACTGGGACGGCCCGAGATTCACCCCTCCACTTT	CASSYTGTARDSPLHF
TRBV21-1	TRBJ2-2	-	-	TGTGCCAGCAGCGTTAGCGGGGGATACGCCGGGGAGCTGTTTTTT	CASSVSGGYAGELFF
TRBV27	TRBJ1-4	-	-	TGTGCCAGCAGAACCGCGCGGGCCGGTAATGAAAAACTGTTTTTT	CASRTARAGNEKLFF
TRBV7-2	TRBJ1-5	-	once	TGTGCCAGCAGCTTAGCGGGGGGATATAGCAATCAGCCCCAGCATTTT	CASSLAGGYSNQPQHF
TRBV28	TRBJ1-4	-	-	TGTGCCAGCAGTTTACCCCAGGGGTTTGGAACTGAAAAACTGTTTTTT	CASSLPQGFGTEKLFF
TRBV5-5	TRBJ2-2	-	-	TGTGCCAGCAGCTTGACGACGTCCACCGGGGAGCTGTTTTTT	CASSLTTSTGELFF
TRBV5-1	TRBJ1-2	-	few	TGCGCCAGCAGCCTGGGACCTGCCTCCGGCTACACCTTC	CASSLGPASGYTF
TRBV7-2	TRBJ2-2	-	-	TGTGCCAGCAGCTTAGAATTCTTTGCGGCCGGGGAGCTGTTTTTT	CASSLEFFAAGELFF
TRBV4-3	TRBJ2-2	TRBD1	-	TGCGCCAGCAGCCAAGATGCAGGGGGACGTATCGGGGAGCTGTTTTTT	CASSQDAGGRIGELFF
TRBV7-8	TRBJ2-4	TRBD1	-	TGTGCCAGCAGCTTAGGACAGGGCTACATTCAGTACTTC	CASSLGQGYIQYF
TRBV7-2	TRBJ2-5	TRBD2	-	TGTGCCAGCAGCCCGCCGGGACTATGGAGAGAGACCCAGTACTTC	CASSPPGLWRETQYF
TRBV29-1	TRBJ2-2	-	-	TGCAGCGTTATTGGGGGGACGAACACCGGGGAGCTGTTTTTT	CSVIGGTNTGELFF
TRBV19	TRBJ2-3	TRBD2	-	TGTGCCAGTAGTATCCCTAGCGGGGGGGCTGATACGCAGTATTTT	CASSIPSGGADTQYF
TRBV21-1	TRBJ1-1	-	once	TGTGCCAGCAAGAGGAAGGTCGTAGCTTTCTTT	CASKRKVVAFF
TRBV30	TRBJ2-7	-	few	TGTGCCTGGAGTGTACGGGGTTCAGGGGTAGACTACGAGCAGTACTTC	CAWSVRGSGVDYEQYF
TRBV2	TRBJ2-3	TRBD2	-	TGTGCCAGCAGTGAAAGGGCTAGCGGGGGGGATACGCAGTATTTT	CASSERASGGDTQYF
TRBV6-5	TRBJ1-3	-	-	TGTGCCAGCAGCCCGGGCCCTGGAAACACCATATATTTT	CASSPGPGNTIYF
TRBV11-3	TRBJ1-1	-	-	TGTGCCAGCAGCTTAGAAGGGGGAACTGAAGCTTTCTTT	CASSLEGGTEAFF
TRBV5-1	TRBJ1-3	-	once	TGCGCCAGCAGCTTACGGGAACCGGGTCCCTCTGGAAACACCATATATTTT	CASSLREPGPSGNTIYF
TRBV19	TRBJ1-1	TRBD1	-	TGTGCCAGTGGGACAGGGGTAGCCACTGAAGCTTTCTTT	CASGTGVATEAFF
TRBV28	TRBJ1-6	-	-	TGTGCCAGCAGGGACGGAAGCTCCTATAATTCACCCCTCCACTTT	CASRDGSSYNSPLHF
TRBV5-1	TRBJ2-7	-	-	TGCGCCAGTAGATGGGGTAGCGAGCAGTACTTC	CASRWGSEQYF
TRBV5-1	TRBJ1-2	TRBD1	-	TGCGCCAGCAGCTCGGGACAGGGGGCTAACTATGGCTACACCTTC	CASSSGQGANYGYTF
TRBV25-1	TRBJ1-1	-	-	TGTGCCAGCAGATCTTCAGTGAACACTGAAGCTTTCTTT	CASRSSVNTEAFF
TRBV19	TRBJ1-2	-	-	TGTGCCAGTAAGGCAGGGGTTTATGGCTACACCTTC	CASKAGVYGYTF
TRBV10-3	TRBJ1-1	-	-	TGTGCCATCAGTGAGTTCTGGGCGGGCACCTCGAACACTGAAGCTTTCTTT	CAISEFWAGTSNTEAFF
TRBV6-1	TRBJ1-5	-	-	TGTGCCAGCAGTGTCACCCGGACACGTTACGAACAGCCCCAGCATTTT	CASSVTRTRYEQPQHF
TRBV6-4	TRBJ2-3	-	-	TGTGCCAGCAGTCCCCGAGCCGAGGGTACGCAGTATTTT	CASSPRAEGTQYF
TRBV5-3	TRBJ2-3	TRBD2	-	TGTGCCAGAAGCTTGGTCCTAGCGGGGTATTCGGATACGCAGTATTTT	CARSLVLAGYSDTQYF
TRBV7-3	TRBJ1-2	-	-	TGTGCCAGCAGCTCCTCGACAGGCTCGGATGGCTACACCTTC	CASSSSTGSDGYTF
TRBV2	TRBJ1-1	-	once	TGTGCCAGCAGTGAACTCCGGGGGCGAGGAAACACTGAAGCTTTCTTT	CASSELRGRGNTEAFF
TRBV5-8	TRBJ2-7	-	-	TGTGCCAGCAGCTTGACCGGATCAGGCGAGCAGTACTTC	CASSLTGSGEQYF
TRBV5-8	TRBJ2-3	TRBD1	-	TGTGCCAGCAGCGATTACGCCGGGACAGGCACAGATACGCAGTATTTT	CASSDYAGTGTDTQYF
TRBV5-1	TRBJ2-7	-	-	TGCGCCAGCAGCTTGGAGGGGAGTGTCGAGCAGTACTTC	CASSLEGSVEQYF
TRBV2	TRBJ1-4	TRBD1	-	TGTGCCAGCAGTGAAATCAGGGGGCCTAATGAAAAACTGTTTTTT	CASSEIRGPNEKLFF